This T cell receptor beta chain stems from a study of blood T cell repertoires in COVID-19. Study-level background: Spain, Italy and the United States supplied samples that represented acute and convalescent COVID-19.

All enrollees were roughly 18 to 95 years old and from approximately 24 US areas. CDR3 length equals 14 residues. V was clipped by 0 bases and J by 3 bases, with 8 bases between them. Germline CDR1 MRHNA, CDR2 SNTAGT. Methods used by the authors: Reference gene primer amplification gave nucleated cell count estimates. The assay was immunoSEQ multiplex PCR, and TCRdb's table has in-frame clones only and misses some. V and J calls and clone size come straight from that table; D and trimming were deduced from the DNA. The sample contains about 200,000 clones, about 80% of which appear only once. The chain is built from TRBV6-4 and TRBJ1-1; TRBD1 might be the D (6 bases). The sample taken for sequencing was PBMCs or T cells enriched from blood (not recorded which). The clonotype comes from a woman in her forties or fifties who had been exposed to COVID-19. The CDR3 region has the DNA TGTGCCAGCAGTGACTCGCCAGGGGACACTGAAGCTTTCTTT. Translation gives CASSDSPGDTEAFF.